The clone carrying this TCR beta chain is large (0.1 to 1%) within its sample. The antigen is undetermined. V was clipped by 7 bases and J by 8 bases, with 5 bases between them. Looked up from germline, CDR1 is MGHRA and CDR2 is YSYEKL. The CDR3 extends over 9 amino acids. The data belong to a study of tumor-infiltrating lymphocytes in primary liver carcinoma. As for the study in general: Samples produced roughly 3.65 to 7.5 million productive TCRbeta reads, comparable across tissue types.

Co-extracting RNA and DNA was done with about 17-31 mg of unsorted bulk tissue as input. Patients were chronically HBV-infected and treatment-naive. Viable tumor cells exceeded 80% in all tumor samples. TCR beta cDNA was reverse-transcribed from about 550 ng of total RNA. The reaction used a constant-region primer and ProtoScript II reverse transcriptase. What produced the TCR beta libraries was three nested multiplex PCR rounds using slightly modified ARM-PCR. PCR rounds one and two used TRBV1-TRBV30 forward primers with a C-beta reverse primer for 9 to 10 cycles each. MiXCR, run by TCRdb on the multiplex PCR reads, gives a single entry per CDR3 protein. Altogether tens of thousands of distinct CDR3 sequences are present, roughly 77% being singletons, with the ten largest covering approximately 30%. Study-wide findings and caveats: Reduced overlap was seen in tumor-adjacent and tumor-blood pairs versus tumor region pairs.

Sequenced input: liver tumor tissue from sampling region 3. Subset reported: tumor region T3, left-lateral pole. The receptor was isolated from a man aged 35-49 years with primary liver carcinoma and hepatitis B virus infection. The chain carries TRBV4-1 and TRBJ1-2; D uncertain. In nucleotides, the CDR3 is TGCGCCAGCAAACCGGGCTACACCTTC. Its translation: CASKPGYTF.